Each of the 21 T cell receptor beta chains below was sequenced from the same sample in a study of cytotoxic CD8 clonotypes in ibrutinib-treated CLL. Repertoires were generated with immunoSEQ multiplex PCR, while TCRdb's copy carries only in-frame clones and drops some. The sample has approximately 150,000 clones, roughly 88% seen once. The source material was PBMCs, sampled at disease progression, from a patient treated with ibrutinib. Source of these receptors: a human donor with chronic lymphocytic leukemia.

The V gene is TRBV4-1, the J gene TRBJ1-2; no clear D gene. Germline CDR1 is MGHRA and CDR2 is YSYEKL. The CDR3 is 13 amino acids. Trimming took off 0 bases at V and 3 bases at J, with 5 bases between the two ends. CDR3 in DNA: TGCGCCAGCAGCCAAGAAGGTCACTATGGCTACACCTTC. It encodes CASSQEGHYGYTF.

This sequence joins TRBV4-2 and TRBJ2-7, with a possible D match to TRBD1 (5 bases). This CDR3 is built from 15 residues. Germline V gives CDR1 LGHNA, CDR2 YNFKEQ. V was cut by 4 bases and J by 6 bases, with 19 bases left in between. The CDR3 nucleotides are TGTGCCAGCAGCCTGAGTGTAGGGGAAAGGGGCGAGCAGTACTTC. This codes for CASSLSVGERGEQYF.

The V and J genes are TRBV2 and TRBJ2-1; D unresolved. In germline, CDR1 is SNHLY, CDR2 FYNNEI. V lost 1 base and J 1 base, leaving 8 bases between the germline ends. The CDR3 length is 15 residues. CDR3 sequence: CASSEGETSYNEQFF. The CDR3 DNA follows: TGTGCCAGCAGTGAAGGGGAAACGTCCTACAATGAGCAGTTCTTC. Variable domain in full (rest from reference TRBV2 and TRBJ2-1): EPEVTQTPSHQVTQMGQEVILRCVPISNHLYFYWYRQILGQKVEFLVSFYNNEISEKSEIFDDQFSVERPDGSNFTLKIRSTKLEDSAMYFCASSEGETSYNEQFFGPGTRLTVL.

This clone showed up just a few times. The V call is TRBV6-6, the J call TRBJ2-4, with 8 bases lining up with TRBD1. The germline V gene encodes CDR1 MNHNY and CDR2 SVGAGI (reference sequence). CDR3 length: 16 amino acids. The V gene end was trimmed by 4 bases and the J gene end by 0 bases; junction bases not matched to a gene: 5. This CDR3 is CASSSWTGRAKNIQYF. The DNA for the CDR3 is TGTGCCAGCAGTTCTTGGACAGGGAGAGCCAAAAACATTCAGTACTTC.

CDR3: CASSLVTGSYGYTF. The CDR3 nucleotides read TGCGCCAGCAGCTTGGTCACAGGGTCCTATGGCTACACCTTC. The chain joins TRBV5-1 to TRBJ1-2, with D perhaps TRBD1 (6 bases). Trimming took off 0 bases at V and 4 bases at J, with 10 bases between the two ends. Germline CDR1 reads SGHRS; CDR2 reads YFSETQ. The CDR3 totals 14 residues.

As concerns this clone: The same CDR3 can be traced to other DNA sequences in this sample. The CDR3: CASSEAPNTEAFF. The CDR3 coding sequence is TGTGCCAGCAGTGAAGCACCGAACACTGAAGCTTTCTTT. This rearrangement joins TRBV6-1 to TRBJ1-1; D unresolved. The CDR3 runs 13 residues. Germline loops: CDR1 MNHNS, CDR2 SASEGT. V shed 0 bases and J shed 1 base, with 3 bases lying between them.

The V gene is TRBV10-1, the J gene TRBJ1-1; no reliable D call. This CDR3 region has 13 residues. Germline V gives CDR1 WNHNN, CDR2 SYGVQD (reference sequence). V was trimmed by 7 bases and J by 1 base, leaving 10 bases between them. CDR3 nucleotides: TGCGCCAGCACTCAGAATCAGAACACTGAAGCTTTCTTT. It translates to CASTQNQNTEAFF.

The CDR3 nucleotides read TGTGCCAGCAGCCCCTGGGGGGGGTTGAAAAACAATGAGCAGTTCTTC. This sequence encodes CASSPWGGLKNNEQFF. The chain links TRBV5-4 to TRBJ2-1, with 7 bases fitting TRBD2. CDR1 and CDR2 (germline): SGHNT, YYREEE (reference sequence). With V trimmed by 4 bases and J by 5 bases, 12 bases remained unmatched. This CDR3 has 16 amino acids.

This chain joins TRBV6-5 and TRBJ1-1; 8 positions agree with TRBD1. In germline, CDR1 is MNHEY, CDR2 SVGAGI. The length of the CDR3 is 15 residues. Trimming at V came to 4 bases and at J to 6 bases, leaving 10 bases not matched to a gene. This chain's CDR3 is CASSSQGTGHAEAFF. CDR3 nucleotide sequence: TGTGCCAGCAGTTCCCAAGGGACAGGCCACGCTGAAGCTTTCTTT.

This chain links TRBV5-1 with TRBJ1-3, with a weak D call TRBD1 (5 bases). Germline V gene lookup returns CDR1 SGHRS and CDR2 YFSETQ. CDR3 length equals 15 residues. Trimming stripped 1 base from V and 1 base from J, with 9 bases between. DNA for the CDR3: TGCGCCAGCAGCTTGACAGGTACGTCTGGAAACACCATATATTTT. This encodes CASSLTGTSGNTIYF.

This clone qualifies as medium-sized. The CDR3, as DNA: TGTGCCAGCAGTTACTCTCAGGGGGTCACCGGGGAGCTGTTTTTT. It translates to CASSYSQGVTGELFF. This sequence joins TRBV6-5 and TRBJ2-2, with 7 bases identical to TRBD1. From germline, CDR1 is MNHEY and CDR2 SVGAGI. This CDR3 contains 15 residues. V was pared by 0 bases and J by 4 bases, with 2 bases of the junction left unmatched.

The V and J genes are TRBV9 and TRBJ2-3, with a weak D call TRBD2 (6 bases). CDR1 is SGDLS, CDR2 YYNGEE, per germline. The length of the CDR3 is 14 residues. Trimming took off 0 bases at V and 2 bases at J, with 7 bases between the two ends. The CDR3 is CASSVAGATDTQYF. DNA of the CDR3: TGTGCCAGCAGCGTAGCGGGAGCCACAGATACGCAGTATTTT.

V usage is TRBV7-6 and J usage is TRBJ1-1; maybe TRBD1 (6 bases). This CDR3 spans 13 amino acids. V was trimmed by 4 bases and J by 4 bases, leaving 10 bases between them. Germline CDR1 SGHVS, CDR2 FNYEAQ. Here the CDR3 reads CASSSWTATEAFF. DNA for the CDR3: TGTGCCAGCAGCTCCTGGACAGCCACTGAAGCTTTCTTT.

The CDR3 coding sequence is TGTGCCAGCAGTGAAAGGACAGGGATAGAGACCCAGTACTTC. It yields the protein CASSERTGIETQYF. The genes are TRBV6-1 and TRBJ2-5; 8 bases line up with TRBD1. CDR3 length equals 14 residues. CDR1 and CDR2 from the germline V gene are MNHNS and SASEGT. J was trimmed by 4 bases and V by 2 bases; bases with no gene match: 3.

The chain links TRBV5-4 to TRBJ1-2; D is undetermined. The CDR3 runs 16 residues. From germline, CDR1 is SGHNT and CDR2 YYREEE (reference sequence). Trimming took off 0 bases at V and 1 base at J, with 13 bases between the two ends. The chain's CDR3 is CASSLDRWGLNYGYTF. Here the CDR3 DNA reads TGTGCCAGCAGCTTGGATCGTTGGGGTCTTAACTATGGCTACACCTTC.

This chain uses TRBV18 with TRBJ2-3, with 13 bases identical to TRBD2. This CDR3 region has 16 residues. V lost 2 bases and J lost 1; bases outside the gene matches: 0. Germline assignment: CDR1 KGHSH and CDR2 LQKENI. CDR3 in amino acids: CASSPGLAGGTDTQYF. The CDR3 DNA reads TGTGCCAGCTCACCAGGACTAGCGGGAGGCACAGATACGCAGTATTTT.

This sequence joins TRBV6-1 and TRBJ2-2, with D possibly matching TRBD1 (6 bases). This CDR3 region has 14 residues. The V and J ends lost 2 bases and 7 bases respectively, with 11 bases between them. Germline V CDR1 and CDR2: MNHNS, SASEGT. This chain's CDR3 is CASSEQGQVGELFF. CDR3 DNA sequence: TGTGCCAGCAGTGAACAGGGGCAGGTCGGGGAGCTGTTTTTT.

CDR3 protein: CASSPLGASGYNEQFF. CDR3 sequence (DNA): TGTGCCAGCAGCCCTCTTGGGGCTAGCGGGTACAATGAGCAGTTCTTC. This sequence joins TRBV11-3 and TRBJ2-1; TRBD2 matches 8 bases. Germline loops: CDR1 SGHNT, CDR2 YENEEA. V lost 5 bases to trimming and J lost 4 bases; unmatched junction nucleotides: 10. The CDR3 covers 16 residues.

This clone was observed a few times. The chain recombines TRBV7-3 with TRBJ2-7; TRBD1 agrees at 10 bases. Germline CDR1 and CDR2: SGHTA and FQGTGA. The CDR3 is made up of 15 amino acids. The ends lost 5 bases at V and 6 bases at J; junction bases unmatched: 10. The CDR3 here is CASSPQGTGVGEQYF. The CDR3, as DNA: TGTGCCAGCAGCCCACAAGGGACAGGGGTGGGCGAGCAGTACTTC.

The CDR3 is CASRSGRTDTQYF. CDR3 in DNA: TGTGCCAGCAGATCCGGGAGGACAGATACGCAGTATTTT. This chain uses TRBV6-5 with TRBJ2-3, with 7 bases fitting TRBD2. The V gene end was trimmed by 6 bases and the J gene end by 3 bases; junction bases not matched to a gene: 3. The germline gives CDR1 MNHEY, CDR2 SVGAGI. CDR3 length: 13 residues.

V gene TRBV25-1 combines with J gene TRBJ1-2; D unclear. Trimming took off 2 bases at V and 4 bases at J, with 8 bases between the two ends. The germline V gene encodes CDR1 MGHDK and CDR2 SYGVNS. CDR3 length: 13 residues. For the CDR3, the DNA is TGTGCCAGCAGTGAAGCCCACGGCTATGGCTACACCTTC. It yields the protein CASSEAHGYGYTF.